The rows below give T cell receptor beta chains drawn from one sample of a study of cytomegalovirus exposure and HLA in healthy donors. The method was immunoSEQ multiplex PCR; TCRdb's version includes in-frame clones alone and lacks a portion of them. The data hold some 93,000 clones, with roughly 63% observed a single time. Material: PBMCs. The origin of the receptors is a boy aged 5 to 17 in good health and CMV-seropositive. The CDR3 runs from the conserved cysteine through the conserved F or W. D genes are given only for firm matches. Size tells how often a clone was seen (once, few, many) or the class of an expanded clone, and some rows leave it out.

J gene	V gene	clone size	D gene	CDR3 length	CDR3 protein	CDR3 DNA
TRBJ1-5	TRBV29-1	few	TRBD1	14	CSVGSGGPNQPQHF	TGCAGCGTTGGGTCAGGGGGCCCCAATCAGCCCCAGCATTTT
TRBJ1-3	TRBV14	once	NA	14	CASSPAGTGNTIYF	TGTGCCAGCAGCCCCGCAGGGACTGGAAACACCATATATTTT
TRBJ2-2	TRBV10-3	NA	NA	15	CAINPTGTNTGELFF	TGTGCCATCAATCCCACCGGGACTAACACCGGGGAGCTGTTTTTT
TRBJ1-5	TRBV28	NA	NA	14	CASSFQISNQPQHF	TGTGCCAGCAGTTTTCAGATTAGCAATCAGCCCCAGCATTTT
TRBJ2-7	TRBV5-4	NA	TRBD2	15	CASSRTSGKTYEQYF	TGTGCCAGCAGCCGGACTAGCGGGAAGACTTACGAGCAGTACTTC
TRBJ1-3	TRBV9	NA	NA	12	CATGGSGNTIYF	TGTGCCACCGGCGGCTCTGGAAACACCATATATTTT
TRBJ2-7	TRBV27	once	TRBD1	14	CASSSGTGFTQQYF	TGTGCCAGCAGTTCCGGGACAGGGTTTACCCAGCAGTACTTC
TRBJ1-1	TRBV2	NA	NA	13	CASSEYMRTEAFF	TGTGCCAGCAGTGAGTATATGCGCACTGAAGCTTTCTTT
TRBJ2-5	TRBV7-2	NA	TRBD2	15	CASSLLAGRQETQYF	TGTGCCAGCAGCTTACTAGCGGGACGCCAAGAGACCCAGTACTTC
TRBJ1-4	TRBV2	NA	NA	14	CASGGGPLREKLFF	TGTGCCAGTGGCGGGGGTCCCCTTCGGGAAAAACTGTTTTTT
TRBJ2-2	TRBV7-6	NA	TRBD2	15	CASSLPPRGGGELFF	TGTGCCAGCAGCTTACCCCCCCGGGGGGGCGGGGAGCTGTTTTTT
TRBJ1-1	TRBV5-1	NA	TRBD1	15	CASSGTGTGWAEAFF	TGCGCCAGCAGCGGAACCGGGACAGGCTGGGCTGAAGCTTTCTTT
TRBJ2-3	TRBV5-8	NA	NA	15	CASSPAGISTDTQYF	TGTGCCAGCAGCCCGGCGGGGATAAGCACAGATACGCAGTATTTT
TRBJ1-1	TRBV19	NA	NA	16	CASSILHRDWDTEAFF	TGTGCCAGTAGTATCCTACACAGGGATTGGGACACTGAAGCTTTCTTT
TRBJ1-6	TRBV9	NA	NA	17	CASSVAPEEGKYSPLHF	TGTGCCAGCAGCGTAGCGCCAGAGGAGGGGAAATATTCACCCCTCCACTTT
TRBJ2-2	TRBV7-3	NA	NA	16	CASSLGTGSGTGELFF	TGTGCCAGCAGCTTAGGAACAGGGTCAGGGACCGGGGAGCTGTTTTTT
TRBJ2-7	TRBV7-9	NA	NA	14	CASSLVQGFHEQYF	TGTGCCAGCAGCTTAGTCCAGGGATTCCACGAGCAGTACTTC
TRBJ1-5	TRBV21-1	few	NA	23	CASSTIFRGMGQGRGGSNQPQHF	TGTGCCAGCAGCACGATCTTTAGGGGTATGGGACAGGGGCGGGGGGGGAGCAATCAGCCCCAGCATTTT
TRBJ2-7	TRBV7-2	NA	NA	14	CASSSNRASYEQYF	TGTGCCAGCAGCTCCAACAGGGCTTCCTACGAGCAGTACTTC
TRBJ2-7	TRBV15	few	TRBD1	14	CATSREQGVDEQYF	TGTGCCACCAGCAGAGAGCAGGGGGTTGACGAGCAGTACTTC
TRBJ2-7	TRBV2	NA	TRBD1	15	CASRMVGTGTYEQYF	TGTGCCAGCAGAATGGTAGGGACAGGGACCTACGAGCAGTACTTC
TRBJ1-5	TRBV7-2	NA	TRBD1	13	CASSLEGAGPQHF	TGTGCCAGCAGCTTAGAGGGGGCCGGGCCCCAGCATTTT
TRBJ1-2	TRBV7-9	once	NA	12	CASSSLRGGYTF	TGTGCCAGCAGCTCCCTCCGGGGAGGCTACACCTTC
TRBJ2-1	TRBV7-9	NA	TRBD1	15	CASSLGQGVRDEQFF	TGTGCCAGCAGCTTAGGCCAGGGGGTACGGGATGAGCAGTTCTTC
TRBJ2-1	TRBV9	NA	NA	15	CASSSPQGIYNEQFF	TGTGCCAGCAGCTCCCCGCAGGGTATTTACAATGAGCAGTTCTTC
TRBJ1-1	TRBV9	few	NA	13	CASSVARNTEAFF	TGTGCCAGCAGCGTAGCCAGAAACACTGAAGCTTTCTTT
TRBJ2-1	TRBV7-2	NA	NA	15	CASSLEQGSYNEQFF	TGTGCCAGCAGCTTAGAACAGGGCTCCTACAATGAGCAGTTCTTC
TRBJ2-4	TRBV10-3	NA	NA	12	CAIQGDENIQYF	TGTGCCATACAGGGAGATGAAAACATTCAGTACTTC
TRBJ2-7	TRBV4-2	NA	TRBD1	15	CASSQRTGSSYEQYF	TGTGCCAGCAGCCAAAGGACAGGGAGCTCCTACGAGCAGTACTTC
TRBJ2-2	TRBV7-8	NA	NA	15	CASSTGVRDTGELFF	TGTGCCAGCAGCACTGGGGTCAGGGACACCGGGGAGCTGTTTTTT
TRBJ2-3	TRBV29-1	NA	NA	10	CSAGGDTQYF	TGCAGCGCCGGAGGAGATACGCAGTATTTT
TRBJ2-3	TRBV2	NA	TRBD2	15	CASSEREFVVDTQYF	TGTGCCAGCAGCGAGCGGGAGTTCGTGGTAGATACGCAGTATTTT
TRBJ2-5	TRBV4-1	NA	NA	15	CASSQVGDIGSTQYF	TGCGCCAGCAGCCAAGTCGGGGACATAGGTTCTACCCAGTACTTC
TRBJ2-3	TRBV20-1	NA	NA	11	CSARGTDTQYF	TGCAGTGCAAGGGGGACAGATACGCAGTATTTT
TRBJ1-1	TRBV27	NA	NA	13	CASSSSGNTEAFF	TGTGCCAGCAGTTCCTCGGGGAACACTGAAGCTTTCTTT
TRBJ2-7	TRBV28	few	TRBD1	14	CASSPTGGLYEQYF	TGTGCCAGCAGCCCGACAGGGGGCTTGTACGAGCAGTACTTC
TRBJ2-1	TRBV6-6	NA	TRBD2	14	CASSSGGSGNEQFF	TGTGCCAGCAGTTCGGGGGGAAGCGGGAATGAGCAGTTCTTC
TRBJ1-1	TRBV5-6	NA	TRBD1	12	CASSLDDRGAFF	TGTGCCAGCAGCTTGGATGACAGGGGAGCTTTCTTT
TRBJ2-7	TRBV27	NA	NA	14	CASSFRGNAYEQYF	TGTGCCAGCAGTTTTAGAGGGAACGCCTACGAGCAGTACTTC
TRBJ2-1	TRBV9	NA	NA	12	CASSLSYNEQFF	TGTGCCAGCAGTCTCTCCTACAATGAGCAGTTCTTC